This T cell receptor (beta chain) was recorded in a study of CD8 T cells in Susac syndrome. V trimming: 5 bases; J trimming: 2 bases; junction bases outside the gene matches: 10. Germline loops: CDR1 MDHEN, CDR2 SYDVKM. The CDR3 consists of 16 residues. Random hexamers primed reverse transcription of about 0.45 to 1 ug RNA. Amplification of TCR beta CDR3 used immunoSEQ multiplex PCR across 54 Vbeta and 13 Jbeta. A single record per CDR3 protein comes from TCRdb applying MiXCR to the immunoSEQ multiplex PCR reads. The data contain 250,000 to 300,000 distinct CDR3 sequences, roughly 81% of them singletons.

The TCR sequence derives from a human donor with multiple sclerosis. Sequenced input: CD8+ T cells from PBMCs. V is TRBV28 and J is TRBJ2-5; 8 nucleotides match TRBD1. CDR3 protein: CASSPRAGGFQETQYF. DNA for the CDR3: TGTGCCAGCAGTCCACGGGCAGGGGGCTTTCAAGAGACCCAGTACTTC. The full variable domain, its missing parts supplied by reference TRBV28 and TRBJ2-5, is DVKVTQSSRYLVKRTGEKVFLECVQDMDHENMFWYRQDPGLGLRLIYFSYDVKMKEKGDIPEGYSVSREKKERFSLILESASTNQTSMYLCASSPRAGGFQETQYFGPGTRLLVL.